This T cell receptor (beta chain) was captured by sequencing in a study of breast tumors, draining lymph nodes, adjacent tissues. Overall study findings and caveats: Tumors had less TCR diversity than lymph nodes, more than nontumor tissue. The lymph node origin of tumor T cells was framed as consistent with a hypothesis, not demonstrated. Tumor and nontumor repertoires were significantly more similar in luminal-like than in basal-like breast cancer. Most tumor T cells seemingly derive from lymph node, then expand in tumor.

By its share, this clonotype is medium-sized. The antigen is undetermined. In germline, CDR1 is KGHSH, CDR2 LQKENI. The CDR3 has 16 amino acids. V dropped 2 bases and J dropped 3 bases, with 13 bases sitting between them. Axillary draining lymph nodes of breast cancer patients supplied the node samples. One entry per CDR3 protein, called by TCRdb with MiXCR from the multiplex PCR reads. The sample contains about 180,000 distinct CDR3 sequences, 33% of which appear only once. The V call is TRBV18, the J call TRBJ1-4, with no clear D. The receptor's source is a female donor with breast cancer. Some clones in this sample may be carry-over from other donors' samples. Sample: axillary lymph node tissue. The CDR3 reads CASSPIARAANEKLFF. The CDR3 DNA reads TGTGCCAGCTCACCAATCGCCCGGGCAGCTAATGAAAAACTGTTTTTT.